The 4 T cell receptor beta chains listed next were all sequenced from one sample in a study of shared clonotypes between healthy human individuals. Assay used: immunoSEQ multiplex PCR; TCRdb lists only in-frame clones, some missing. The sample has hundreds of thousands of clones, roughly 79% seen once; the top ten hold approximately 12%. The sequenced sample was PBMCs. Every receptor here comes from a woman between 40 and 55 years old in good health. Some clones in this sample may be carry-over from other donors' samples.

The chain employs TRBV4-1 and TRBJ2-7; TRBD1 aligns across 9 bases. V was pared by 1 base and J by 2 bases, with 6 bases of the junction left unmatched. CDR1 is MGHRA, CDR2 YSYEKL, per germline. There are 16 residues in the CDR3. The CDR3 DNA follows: TGCGCCAGCAGCCAAGTTGTGGGGACAGGGCCCTACGAGCAGTACTTC. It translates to CASSQVVGTGPYEQYF.

CDR3 in DNA: TGTGCCAGCCTGGTTGAGTCGGGGGCCAACGTCCTGACTTTC. This sequence encodes CASLVESGANVLTF. The rearrangement links TRBV5-4 to TRBJ2-6, with D unclear. Per germline, CDR1 SGHNT and CDR2 YYREEE (reference sequence). V gave up 7 bases and J gave up 4 bases, with 12 bases separating them. The CDR3 extends over 14 amino acids.

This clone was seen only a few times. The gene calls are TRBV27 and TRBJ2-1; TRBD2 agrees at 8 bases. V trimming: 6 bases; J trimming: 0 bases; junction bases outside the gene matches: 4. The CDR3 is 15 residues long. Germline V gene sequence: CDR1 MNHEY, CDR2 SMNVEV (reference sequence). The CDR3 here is CASSTGTSSYNEQFF. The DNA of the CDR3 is TGTGCCAGCAGCACCGGGACTAGCTCCTACAATGAGCAGTTCTTC.

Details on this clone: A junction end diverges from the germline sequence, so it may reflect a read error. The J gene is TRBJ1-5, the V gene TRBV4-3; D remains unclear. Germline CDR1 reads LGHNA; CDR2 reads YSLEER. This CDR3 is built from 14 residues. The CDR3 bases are TGCGCCAGCAGCCAAGATCGCGGCAATCAGCCCCAGCATTTC. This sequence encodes CASSQDRGNQPQHF.